A selection of T cell receptor beta chains follows, all from one sample in a study of blood T cell repertoires in COVID-19. Assay used: immunoSEQ multiplex PCR; TCRdb lists only in-frame clones, some missing. The sample contains more than 150,000 clones, around nine tenths of which appear only once. Sequences were obtained from peripheral blood. All receptors derive from a woman between 65 and 79 years old with COVID-19, enrolled during active disease. CDR3s include the opening cysteine and the closing phenylalanine or tryptophan. The D gene is left open where the match is weak. Clone size is stated in some rows and not others, as once, few, many or a class when expanded.

>few|TRBV19|TRBD1|TRBJ1-5
CASSAGTGGAYQPQHF
TGTGCCAGTAGTGCCGGGACAGGGGGCGCCTATCAGCCCCAGCATTTT
>NA|TRBV5-1|NA|TRBJ2-1
CASAPMTRAAEQFF
TGCGCCAGCGCCCCCATGACTAGAGCGGCTGAGCAGTTCTTC
>many|TRBV19|NA|TRBJ2-4
CASSIPGKNIQYF
TGTGCCAGTAGTATCCCGGGCAAAAACATTCAGTACTTC
>NA|TRBV25-1|NA|TRBJ1-4
CASSEWGSATNEKLFF
TGTGCCAGCAGTGAATGGGGCTCGGCAACTAATGAAAAACTGTTTTTT
>NA|TRBV24-1|NA|TRBJ2-7
CATSDLRGYEQYF
TGTGCCACCAGTGATTTGCGGGGCTACGAGCAGTACTTC
>NA|TRBV7-2|NA|TRBJ2-4
CASSLVSLRGNSAVIQYF
TGTGCCAGCAGCTTAGTCTCGCTACGCGGGAACTCGGCAGTCATTCAGTACTTC
>NA|TRBV2|NA|TRBJ1-5
CASSERGISNQPQHF
TGTGCCAGCAGTGAGCGAGGCATTAGCAATCAGCCCCAGCATTTT
>NA|TRBV6-5|NA|TRBJ1-1
CASRPTTNTEAFF
TGTGCCAGCAGACCAACAACGAACACTGAAGCTTTCTTT
>NA|TRBV7-9|NA|TRBJ2-3
CASSFPGTGLDTQYF
TGTGCCAGCAGCTTCCCCGGGACTGGCCTTGATACGCAGTATTTT
>NA|TRBV7-8|NA|TRBJ1-2
CASSLGTDYGYTF
TGTGCCAGCAGCTTAGGGACAGACTATGGCTACACCTTC
>NA|TRBV30|NA|TRBJ1-2
CAWSVSGGYTF
TGTGCCTGGAGTGTAAGCGGCGGCTACACCTTC